The 20 T cell receptor beta chains below were found in one sample sequenced in a study of vaccination effects on CD4 cells after COVID-19. No antigens are known for them. Before any sequencing was done, the ViraFEST assay used viral peptide pools to expand antigen-specific CD4+ T cells. Cultured cells yielded isolated CD4+ T cells after 10 to 11 days. Infection with SARS-CoV-2 occurred in the person between March and December 2020, and PCR confirmed it. Everyone in the study got two shots of either the BNT162b2 or mRNA-1273 vaccine. Libraries were prepared by immunoSEQ multiplex PCR; TCRdb keeps only in-frame clonotypes and omits some of them. The sample consists of about 15,000 clones, over 60% of them appearing once. The specimen comprised CD4+ T cells from PBMCs cultured with HCoV-NL63 spike peptides, sampled after COVID-19 vaccination. Source of these receptors: a human donor who had a prior SARS-CoV-2 infection.

The chain joins TRBV5-4 to TRBJ2-7; the match to TRBD2 covers 8 bases. The CDR3 has 15 amino acids. Losses at the gene ends were 4 bases for V and 3 bases for J; bases not matched to a gene: 9. The germline V gene has CDR1 SGHNT and CDR2 YYREEE (reference sequence). In DNA, the CDR3 is TGTGCCAGCAGCAGGAGTAGCGGGGACTTCTACGAGCAGTACTTC. Translation: CASSRSSGDFYEQYF.

The rearrangement uses TRBV7-2 and TRBJ1-1, with D possibly matching TRBD1 (6 bases). The CDR3 sequence is 16 residues long. V was pared by 5 bases and J by 5 bases, with 21 bases between. Per the germline V gene, CDR1 is SGHTA and CDR2 is FQGNSA. CDR3 region: CASSRLGGASRTEAFF. The CDR3 DNA follows: TGTGCCAGCAGCCGTCTGGGGGGCGCAAGTAGGACTGAAGCTTTCTTT.

This chain uses TRBV30 with TRBJ1-3, with D unresolved. V was clipped by 0 bases and J by 4 bases, with 7 bases between them. CDR3 length: 13 residues. Looked up from germline, CDR1 is GTSNPN and CDR2 is SVGIG (reference sequence). The CDR3: CAWSVAGGNTIYF. The CDR3, as DNA: TGTGCCTGGAGTGTAGCAGGCGGAAACACCATATATTTT.

V and J are TRBV10-3 and TRBJ2-1; no reliable D call. The CDR3 spans 14 residues. V lost 5 bases, J lost 4 bases, and 12 bases lay in between. In germline, CDR1 is ENHRY, CDR2 SYGVKD. The CDR3 sequence is CAISPGVVYNEQFF. The CDR3 coding sequence is TGTGCCATCAGTCCCGGCGTTGTATACAATGAGCAGTTCTTC.

The CDR3 loop reads CSFGLAGDQFF. Written as DNA, the CDR3 is TGCAGTTTTGGACTAGCGGGAGATCAGTTCTTC. The gene calls are TRBV20-1 and TRBJ2-1; TRBD2 aligns across 13 bases. V gave up 8 bases and J gave up 13 bases; unmatched junction bases: 5. Germline CDR1 is DFQATT and CDR2 is SNEGSKA (reference sequence). The CDR3 is 11 amino acids.

The chain couples TRBV20-1 to TRBJ2-2, with a weak D call TRBD2 (6 bases). This CDR3 is 15 amino acids long. Germline values: CDR1 DFQATT, CDR2 SNEGSKA (reference sequence). Trimming stripped 3 bases from V and 0 bases from J, with 11 bases between. The CDR3 DNA is TGCAGTGCTAGTGACCAGCGGGCGAACACCGGGGAGCTGTTTTTT. This translates into CSASDQRANTGELFF.

This chain connects TRBV29-1 to TRBJ2-3, with TRBD1 identical over 7 bases. J gave up 3 bases and V 7 bases, and 7 bases lay outside the gene matches. CDR3 length equals 13 residues. Per germline, CDR1 SQVTM and CDR2 ANQGSEA. CDR3 protein: CSATGARTDTQYF. CDR3 DNA: TGCAGCGCTACAGGGGCAAGGACAGATACGCAGTATTTT.

The J gene is TRBJ2-1, the V gene TRBV6-6; the D is unclear. This CDR3 region has 13 residues. Per germline, CDR1 MNHNY and CDR2 SVGAGI (reference sequence). V lost 8 bases and J 5 bases, leaving 13 bases between the germline ends. The chain's CDR3 is CASRIGPHNEQFF. The DNA of the CDR3 is TGTGCCAGCCGGATCGGGCCGCACAATGAGCAGTTCTTC.

The V gene is TRBV11-3, the J gene TRBJ2-7; no clear D gene. With 3 bases removed from V and 0 bases from J, the gap between germline ends came to 9 bases. This CDR3 is built from 14 residues. The germline V gene encodes CDR1 SGHNT and CDR2 YENEEA. The CDR3 nucleotides are TGTGCCAGCAGCTTGCAAATAAGCTCCTACGAGCAGTACTTC. Translated, it gives CASSLQISSYEQYF.

This clone was observed a few times. The rearrangement uses TRBV2 and TRBJ1-1, with TRBD1 matching 8 bases. V was pared by 6 bases and J by 5 bases, with 8 bases of the junction left unmatched. Looked up from germline, CDR1 is SNHLY and CDR2 is FYNNEI. This CDR3 comprises 14 residues. This chain's CDR3 is CASRDRVLTTEAFF. The CDR3 coding sequence is TGTGCCAGCAGGGACAGGGTGCTTACAACTGAAGCTTTCTTT.

The chain is built from TRBV4-3 and TRBJ1-2; no clear D. V gave up 0 bases and J gave up 2 bases, with 4 bases separating them. This CDR3 has 13 amino acids. Germline CDR1 is LGHNA and CDR2 is YSLEER. This CDR3 is CASSQDHNYGYTF. The CDR3 coding sequence is TGCGCCAGCAGCCAAGATCACAACTATGGCTACACCTTC.

The J gene is TRBJ2-2, the V gene TRBV21-1. TRBV21-1 is shown as a pseudogene. CDR3 length: 14 amino acids. The CDR3 sequence is CASSKATWAGELFF. DNA of the CDR3: TGTGCCAGCAGCAAAGCCACATGGGCCGGGGAGCTGTTTTTT.

The V call is TRBV10-3, the J call TRBJ2-1; possibly TRBD1 for D (6 bases). The CDR3 is 15 amino acids. Germline V CDR1 and CDR2: ENHRY, SYGVKD. Between the trimmed V and J ends, which lost 3 bases and 4 bases, there was a span of 13 bases. Here the CDR3 reads CAISDQGKRYNEQFF. The DNA for the CDR3 is TGTGCCATCAGTGACCAGGGGAAGAGGTACAATGAGCAGTTCTTC.

This clone is termed medium-sized. The CDR3 region has the DNA TGCGCCAGCAGCTTGCTTCAGCACGAGCAGTACTTC. It encodes CASSLLQHEQYF. This chain joins TRBV5-1 and TRBJ2-7; no firm D call. This CDR3 is built from 12 residues. Germline CDR1 and CDR2: SGHRS and YFSETQ. Trimming cost V 1 base and J 5 bases, with 7 bases left between them.

This chain connects TRBV5-6 to TRBJ2-5; tentative D call: TRBD1 (6 bases). The CDR3 is 13 residues long. V lost 2 bases, J lost 5 bases, and 10 bases lay in between. Per the germline V gene, CDR1 is SGHDT and CDR2 is YYEEEE. In DNA form, the CDR3 reads TGTGCCAGCAGCTTACAGGGTATCGAGACCCAGTACTTC. It translates to CASSLQGIETQYF.

This clone has only one observation. J is TRBJ2-5 and V is TRBV5-5; weak D call: TRBD1 (6 bases). Trimming stripped 0 bases from V and 4 bases from J, with 16 bases between. Germline V lookup: CDR1 SGHKS, CDR2 YYEKEE (reference sequence). CDR3 length: 16 amino acids. This CDR3 reads CASSLGRRQGPETQYF. DNA for the CDR3: TGTGCCAGCAGCTTGGGTCGGCGGCAGGGGCCAGAGACCCAGTACTTC.

In nucleotides, the CDR3 is TGTGCCAGCGGCCGGGACTTTAAAGCCTACGAGCAGTACTTC. Protein sequence: CASGRDFKAYEQYF. This sequence joins TRBV9 and TRBJ2-7, with a weak D call TRBD2 (6 bases). V gave up 7 bases and J gave up 2 bases, with 16 bases separating them. The CDR3 has 14 residues. The germline V gene encodes CDR1 SGDLS and CDR2 YYNGEE.

The V gene is TRBV16, the J gene TRBJ2-1; perhaps TRBD1 as D (6 bases). Trimming cost V 2 bases and J 5 bases, with 13 bases left between them. Germline CDR1 and CDR2: KGHSY and FQNENV. CDR3 size: 15 residues. CDR3 sequence: CASSQARDINNEQFF. The CDR3 coding sequence is TGTGCCAGCAGCCAAGCCCGGGACATCAACAATGAGCAGTTCTTC.

The chain is built from TRBV10-3 and TRBJ2-7; 8 bases map to TRBD2. Germline lookup yields CDR1 ENHRY and CDR2 SYGVKD. V dropped 6 bases and J dropped 2; count of bases not matched to a gene: 6. This CDR3 has 14 residues. The DNA of the CDR3 is TGTGCCATCAGGGGAGCGGGGGACCCCTACGAGCAGTACTTC. Its translation: CAIRGAGDPYEQYF.

The chain couples TRBV3-1 (or the pseudogene TRBV3-2) to TRBJ2-5; no definite D call. The germline V and J ends were trimmed by 4 bases and 3 bases, with 9 bases remaining between them. Germline V lookup: CDR1 LGHDT, CDR2 YNNKEL (reference sequence). The CDR3 consists of 13 residues. This chain's CDR3 is CASSPEWEETQYF. The DNA for the CDR3 is TGTGCCAGCAGCCCTGAGTGGGAAGAGACCCAGTACTTC.